What follows are 18 T cell receptor beta chains derived from one specimen sequenced in a study of response to subunit inactivated influenza vaccine. In TCRdb, the RT-PCR reads were re-called with MiXCR into one record per CDR3 protein. Seen here are approximately 700,000 distinct CDR3 sequences, approximately 13% observed once, and the top ten hold 6.5% to 8.5%. This material consisted of PBMCs from blood, taken about 14 days before vaccination. Every receptor here comes from a man in his fifties who received an inactivated influenza vaccine.

Remarks on this clonotype: One end of the junction does not line up with germline, which may come from a read error. The V gene is TRBV11-1, the J gene TRBJ2-3, with a possible D match to TRBD2 (6 bases). Germline values: CDR1 SGHAT, CDR2 FQDESV (reference sequence). This CDR3 has 19 amino acids. DNA for the CDR3: TGTGCCAACAGCCTATTTGGCGGCGGGATAATTTCTAGCACAGATACGCAGTATTTT. Protein: CANSLFGGGIISSTDTQYF.

The chain employs TRBV9 and TRBJ2-1; 10 bases align to TRBD2. This CDR3 has 16 amino acids. Trimming took 4 bases from V and 4 from J; bases not matched to a gene: 8. The germline V gene has CDR1 SGDLS and CDR2 YYNGEE. CDR3 loop: CASSPRTSGEYNEQFF. As DNA, the CDR3 is TGTGCCAGCAGCCCCCGAACTAGCGGGGAGTACAATGAGCAGTTCTTC.

This chain links TRBV21-1 with TRBJ2-7; the DNA was not compared with TRBD1, the D call given in the table. TRBV21-1 is marked as a pseudogene. CDR3 size: 15 residues. CDR3 residues: CASSLNGGLGYEQYF. DNA for the CDR3: TGTGCCAGCAGTCTAAACGGGGGGCTGGGATACGAGCAGTACTTC.

This clonotype was counted at least ten times. The rearrangement joins TRBV2 to TRBJ1-1; no definite D call. The V gene's germline CDR1 is SNHLY and CDR2 FYNNEI. CDR3 length equals 14 residues. The V end was cut by 6 bases, the J end by 0 bases, with 11 bases between. CDR3 coding DNA: TGTGCCAGCAGCGTCCGCAGGATGAACACTGAAGCTTTCTTT. Its translation: CASSVRRMNTEAFF.

This clonotype was seen only a few times. The chain uses TRBV12-3 or TRBV12-4 and TRBJ2-1; tentatively, D is TRBD1 (6 bases). Between the trimmed V and J ends, which lost 5 bases and 1 base, there was a span of 15 bases. The CDR3 extends over 16 amino acids. CDR3 region: CASSKTGTPSYNEQFF. CDR3 in DNA: TGTGCCAGCAGTAAGACCGGGACACCGTCCTACAATGAGCAGTTCTTC.

The V gene is TRBV5-1, the J gene TRBJ1-2; a possible D gene is TRBD1 (6 bases). From germline, CDR1 is SGHRS and CDR2 YFSETQ. The CDR3 has 15 residues. Trimming left V 3 bases short and J 2 bases short, with 14 bases between. CDR3 residues: CASSYRQQGNYGYTF. CDR3 coding DNA: TGCGCCAGCAGCTACCGCCAACAGGGAAACTATGGCTACACCTTC.

The rearrangement joins TRBV4-2 to TRBJ2-7; D possibly corresponds to TRBD2 (5 bases). Trimming stripped 0 bases from V and 0 bases from J, with 15 bases between. The CDR3 is made up of 17 amino acids. The V gene's germline CDR1 is LGHNA and CDR2 YNFKEQ. CDR3 sequence: CASSQDRGLAASYEQYF. CDR3 coding DNA: TGTGCCAGCAGCCAAGATCGCGGGCTAGCAGCCTCCTACGAGCAGTACTTC.

This chain's CDR3 is CASSRLFGQDTQYF. The CDR3 nucleotides read TGTGCCAGCAGCCGACTCTTCGGTCAAGATACGCAGTATTTT. The chain has TRBV7-2 and TRBJ2-3; D is unresolved. CDR1 is SGHTA and CDR2 is FQGNSA in the germline V gene. The CDR3 has 14 residues. The V end was cut by 5 bases, the J end by 5 bases, with 14 bases between.

This clonotype was observed a few times. The gene calls are TRBV7-2 and TRBJ1-5; D unresolved. Germline values: CDR1 SGHTA, CDR2 FQGNSA. This CDR3 region has 15 residues. Trimming left V 0 bases short and J 7 bases short, with 13 bases between. Written as DNA, the CDR3 is TGTGCCAGCAGCTTAGCAGCGGTGGGAGGCCAGCCCCAGCATTTT. Translating it yields CASSLAAVGGQPQHF.

J is TRBJ2-5 and V is TRBV7-9, with D possibly being TRBD1 or TRBD2 (5 bases each). The germline CDR1 and CDR2 sequences are SEHNR and FQNEAQ (reference sequence). Between the trimmed V and J ends, which lost 8 bases and 5 bases, there was a span of 15 bases. The CDR3 extends over 13 amino acids. The CDR3 reads CASRGTWGETQYF. DNA of the CDR3: TGTGCCAGCCGGGGCACTTGGGGGGAGACCCAGTACTTC.

This clonotype occurred a few times. The chain uses TRBV10-3 and TRBJ2-3, with D possibly matching TRBD2 (6 bases). Germline V CDR1 and CDR2: ENHRY, SYGVKD. Trimming took off 6 bases at V and 5 bases at J, with 9 bases between the two ends. CDR3 length equals 12 residues. CDR3 nucleotides: TGTGCCATCAGCGGGAGAGAAGATACGCAGTATTTT. Translated: CAISGREDTQYF.

The table lists this clonotype with a count of one. The chain employs TRBV5-1 and TRBJ2-3; the D gene is possibly TRBD2 (6 bases). This CDR3 is 15 amino acids long. Trimming cost V 4 bases and J 4 bases, with 16 bases left between them. The V gene's germline CDR1 is SGHRS and CDR2 YFSETQ. The CDR3 DNA is TGCGCCAGCAGCGCCTGGGGGGACTCTGCAGATACGCAGTATTTT. Protein product: CASSAWGDSADTQYF.

In its sample, this clonotype was seen a few times. The chain employs TRBV6-1 and TRBJ1-3; no firm D call. Trimming removed 4 bases at V and 7 bases at J, with 17 bases between. CDR1 and CDR2 (germline): MNHNS, SASEGT. This CDR3 region has 15 residues. DNA of the CDR3: TGTGCCAGCAGTGTAACGGGAGCCCGAGGGAACACCATATATTTT. It encodes CASSVTGARGNTIYF.

Many counts were recorded for this clonotype. This sequence joins TRBV3-1 and TRBJ2-5, with a tentative D call TRBD1 (6 bases). Germline V gives CDR1 LGHDT, CDR2 YNNKEL (reference sequence). Trimming left V 1 base short and J 2 bases short, with 8 bases between. This CDR3 region has 14 residues. CDR3 sequence: CASSQVGAQETQYF. In DNA form, the CDR3 reads TGTGCCAGCAGCCAAGTGGGGGCACAAGAGACCCAGTACTTC.

This sequence joins TRBV4-3 and TRBJ2-3, with 10 bases fitting TRBD2. Per germline, CDR1 LGHNA and CDR2 YSLEER. The CDR3 is 16 residues long. Unmatched junction bases numbered 5, after V lost 1 base and J lost 4 bases. DNA of the CDR3: TGCGCCAGCAGCCAAGTAGCGGGGGGTTTCGCAGATACGCAGTATTTT. Its translation: CASSQVAGGFADTQYF.

The chain joins TRBV9 to TRBJ1-5; 8 bases match TRBD1. The ends lost 3 bases at V and 3 bases at J; junction bases unmatched: 5. Germline CDR1 reads SGDLS; CDR2 reads YYNGEE. The CDR3 has 15 residues. In nucleotides, the CDR3 is TGTGCCAGCAGCGAAGGACAGGGACTCAATCAGCCCCAGCATTTT. This gives the protein CASSEGQGLNQPQHF.

The table lists this clonotype with many counts. The chain couples TRBV7-8 to TRBJ2-5; 9 bases line up with TRBD2. The CDR3 consists of 16 residues. Germline values: CDR1 SGHVS, CDR2 FQNEAQ. J gave up 5 bases and V 5 bases, and 12 bases lay outside the gene matches. Here the CDR3 DNA reads TGTGCCAGCAGCCAGAAAGGCGGGAGGGCCTTGGAGACCCAGTACTTC. It codes for CASSQKGGRALETQYF.

The chain has TRBV11-2 and TRBJ2-7; unclear D gene. The CDR3 is 14 residues long. Germline CDR1 SGHAT, CDR2 FQNNGV. V was clipped by 4 bases and J by 3 bases, with 13 bases between them. The CDR3 sequence is CASSSLSGIYEQYF. The CDR3 bases are TGTGCCAGCAGCTCCTTATCTGGGATCTACGAGCAGTACTTC. The full variable domain, completed using reference TRBV11-2 and TRBJ2-7, is EAGVAQSPRYKIIEKRQSVAFWCNPISGHATLYWYQQILGQGPKLLIQFQNNGVVDDSQLPKDRFSAERLKGVDSTLKIQPAKLEDSAVYLCASSSLSGIYEQYFGPGTRLTVT.